Each of the 28 T cell receptor beta chains below was sequenced from the same sample in a study of PD-L1 blockade in urothelial cancer. Sequencing was performed with immunoSEQ multiplex PCR; in TCRdb, only in-frame clones are kept and a portion is missing. The sample has about 57,000 clones; approximately 80% are singletons. The sample's time point: pretreatment peripheral blood. The sequenced sample was PBMCs, obtained around atezolizumab (anti-PD-L1) treatment. The receptor source for this set is a man between 65 and 85 years old with urothelial cancer.

The V call is TRBV30, the J call TRBJ1-2, with 7 bases fitting TRBD1. Germline lookup yields CDR1 GTSNPN and CDR2 SVGIG (reference sequence). This CDR3 comprises 13 residues. J gave up 5 bases and V 4 bases, and 7 bases lay outside the gene matches. The CDR3 protein is CAWNEGGNYGYTF. In nucleotides, the CDR3 is TGTGCCTGGAACGAAGGGGGCAATTATGGCTACACCTTC.

V and J are TRBV2 and TRBJ1-2, with D uncertain. The CDR3 runs to 14 residues. Germline-derived CDR1 and CDR2 are SNHLY and FYNNEI. The V gene lost 0 bases and the J gene lost 4 bases, with 9 bases spanning the gap. The chain's CDR3 is CASSEARGIYGYTF. CDR3 nucleotides: TGTGCCAGCAGTGAAGCGCGGGGAATCTATGGCTACACCTTC.

The V call is TRBV5-3, the J call TRBJ1-5; D is unclear. TRBV5-3 is identified as an open reading frame with a role that is uncertain. The CDR3 covers 16 residues. The V end lost 6 bases, the J end lost 0 bases, and 16 bases lay between the germline ends. The CDR3 coding sequence is TGTGCCAGAATACCCCAGAGGGCTTATAGCAATCAGCCCCAGCATTTT. Its protein is CARIPQRAYSNQPQHF.

The J gene is TRBJ2-7, the V gene TRBV6-5; possibly TRBD1 for D (5 bases). The germline V gene encodes CDR1 MNHEY and CDR2 SVGAGI. There are 15 residues in the CDR3. Trimming pared 3 bases from V and 0 bases from J, leaving 12 bases between. The CDR3 loop reads CASSYQGDPSYEQYF. The CDR3, as DNA: TGTGCCAGCAGTTATCAGGGCGATCCCTCCTACGAGCAGTACTTC.

V usage is TRBV5-1 and J usage is TRBJ1-2, with TRBD1 matching over 11 bases. The length of the CDR3 is 14 residues. V lost 0 bases and J lost 6; bases outside the gene matches: 1. The germline V gene has CDR1 SGHRS and CDR2 YFSETQ. The CDR3 sequence: CASSLADRGHGYTF. Here the CDR3 DNA reads TGCGCCAGCAGCTTGGCGGACAGGGGGCATGGCTACACCTTC. Complete variable domain (other parts from reference TRBV5-1 and TRBJ1-2): KAGVTQTPRYLIKTRGQQVTLSCSPISGHRSVSWYQQTPGQGLQFLFEYFSETQRNKGNFPGRFSGRQFSNSRSEMNVSTLELGDSALYLCASSLADRGHGYTFGSGTRLTVV.

The chain links TRBV7-2 to TRBJ2-1; 11 bases map to TRBD2. Trimming removed 4 bases from V and 4 bases from J; junction bases left unmatched: 3. Germline-derived CDR1 and CDR2 are SGHTA and FQGNSA. The CDR3 has 15 amino acids. The CDR3 here is CASSYIAGGYNEQFF. The CDR3 region has the DNA TGTGCCAGCAGCTACATAGCGGGGGGGTACAATGAGCAGTTCTTC.

This chain connects TRBV30 to TRBJ2-3, with D tentatively TRBD1 (6 bases). V lost 5 bases to trimming and J lost 2 bases, with 11 bases between them. The germline V gene encodes CDR1 GTSNPN and CDR2 SVGIG (reference sequence). The CDR3 sequence is 13 residues long. The CDR3 nucleotides are TGTGCCTGGGACCGGGACAACACAGATACGCAGTATTTT. This encodes CAWDRDNTDTQYF. The full variable domain, its missing parts supplied by reference TRBV30 and TRBJ2-3, is SQTIHQWPATLVQPVGSPLSLECTVEGTSNPNLYWYRQAAGRGLQLLFYSVGIGQISSEVPQNLSASRPQDRQFILSSKKLLLSDSGFYLCAWDRDNTDTQYFGPGTRLTVL.

The chain links TRBV28 to TRBJ2-6, with no clear D. The CDR3 length is 16 residues. Trimming stripped 3 bases from V and 0 bases from J, with 9 bases between. Germline V gene lookup returns CDR1 MDHEN and CDR2 SYDVKM. The CDR3 DNA is TGTGCCAGCAGTTTTCGAGTTTACTCTGGGGCCAACGTCCTGACTTTC. Translating it yields CASSFRVYSGANVLTF.

The chain couples TRBV19 to TRBJ2-7; 12 positions agree with TRBD1. The germline V gene encodes CDR1 LNHDA and CDR2 SQIVND (reference sequence). The CDR3 loop spans 14 amino acids. V shed 5 bases and J 5 bases; nucleotides not matched to a gene: 4. The CDR3, as DNA: TGTGCCAGTAGTGGGACAGGGGGCAGCCACGAGCAGTACTTC. This gives the protein CASSGTGGSHEQYF.

This clone was picked up one time. The chain carries TRBV19 and TRBJ2-3; 8 nucleotides match TRBD2. From germline, CDR1 is LNHDA and CDR2 SQIVND (reference sequence). The junction had 4 bases not matched to a gene; V was cut back by 4 bases and J by 1 base. CDR3 length: 15 residues. The CDR3 region is CASSTISGGTDTQYF. The DNA for the CDR3 is TGTGCCAGTAGTACGATTAGCGGGGGCACAGATACGCAGTATTTT.

The chain recombines TRBV9 with TRBJ2-5; 8 nucleotides align to TRBD2. The CDR3 length is 14 residues. V gave up 0 bases and J gave up 5 bases; unmatched junction bases: 3. CDR1 is SGDLS and CDR2 is YYNGEE in the germline V gene. The chain's CDR3 is CASSVAGTSETQYF. In DNA form, the CDR3 reads TGTGCCAGCAGCGTAGCGGGGACTAGTGAGACCCAGTACTTC. Full variable domain (rest looked up from reference TRBV9 and TRBJ2-5): DSGVTQTPKHLITATGQRVTLRCSPRSGDLSVYWYQQSLDQGLQFLIQYYNGEERAKGNILERFSAQQFPDLHSELNLSSLELGDSALYFCASSVAGTSETQYFGPGTRLLVL.

This clone turned up a few times. This chain connects TRBV5-1 to TRBJ1-2; D perhaps matches TRBD1 (6 bases). CDR3 size: 15 residues. CDR1 and CDR2 (germline): SGHRS, YFSETQ. The germline V and J ends were trimmed by 4 bases and 6 bases, with 19 bases remaining between them. The CDR3 sequence is CASSPATGRGNGYTF. Here the CDR3 DNA reads TGCGCCAGCAGCCCGGCCACCGGCAGGGGTAATGGCTACACCTTC.

The chain has TRBV30 and TRBJ2-1, with D perhaps TRBD1 (6 bases). Germline values: CDR1 GTSNPN, CDR2 SVGIG (reference sequence). Trimming shortened V by 7 bases and J by 4 bases, and 17 bases separated the two germline ends. The CDR3 extends over 14 amino acids. The CDR3 here is CASRQGGPYNEQFF. The CDR3 DNA follows: TGTGCCTCGCGCCAAGGGGGACCATACAATGAGCAGTTCTTC. Combining the CDR3 with reference TRBV30 and TRBJ2-1 gives the whole variable domain SQTIHQWPATLVQPVGSPLSLECTVEGTSNPNLYWYRQAAGRGLQLLFYSVGIGQISSEVPQNLSASRPQDRQFILSSKKLLLSDSGFYLCASRQGGPYNEQFFGPGTRLTVL.

The rearrangement uses TRBV4-1 and TRBJ2-6; D is undetermined. The CDR3 loop spans 16 amino acids. The germline gives CDR1 MGHRA, CDR2 YSYEKL. V was cut by 0 bases and J by 3 bases, with 9 bases left in between. The CDR3 sequence: CASSQDVTIGANVLTF. CDR3 nucleotides: TGCGCCAGCAGCCAAGATGTAACTATTGGGGCCAACGTCCTGACTTTC.

The rearrangement joins TRBV19 to TRBJ2-2; a possible D gene is TRBD1 (6 bases). Trimming removed 3 bases from V and 3 bases from J, with 14 bases in between. The CDR3 is 16 amino acids. Germline CDR1 reads LNHDA; CDR2 reads SQIVND (reference sequence). The CDR3 DNA reads as TGTGCCAGTAGTATTAGCGCAGGGGATGACACCGGGGAGCTGTTTTTT. Residues: CASSISAGDDTGELFF.

The chain carries TRBV5-4 and TRBJ2-5; 8 nucleotides align to TRBD1. The CDR3 is made up of 16 amino acids. V lost 0 bases to trimming and J lost 2 bases; unmatched junction nucleotides: 6. Germline CDR1 reads SGHNT; CDR2 reads YYREEE (reference sequence). The CDR3 DNA follows: TGTGCCAGCAGCTTGGCCGCAGGGGGCGAACAAGAGACCCAGTACTTC. The encoded protein is CASSLAAGGEQETQYF.

The chain has TRBV6-5 and TRBJ2-5; 8 nucleotides align to TRBD1. Germline CDR1 is MNHEY and CDR2 is SVGAGI. The CDR3 is 15 amino acids. Germline trimming cut 3 bases from V and 5 bases from J; bases unmatched to any gene: 8. The CDR3 bases are TGTGCCAGCAGTTATGGGACAGGCCGGAGGGAGACCCAGTACTTC. Protein sequence: CASSYGTGRRETQYF.

The chain uses TRBV7-6 and TRBJ2-1; D unclear. The ends were cut back, 5 bases at V and 0 bases at J, with 11 bases in the middle. Germline CDR1 SGHVS, CDR2 FNYEAQ. The CDR3 totals 15 residues. CDR3: CASSATVSSYNEQFF. The CDR3 DNA reads TGTGCCAGCAGCGCGACTGTGAGCTCCTACAATGAGCAGTTCTTC.

V gene TRBV11-2 combines with J gene TRBJ1-2, with unresolved D. V was shortened by 1 base and J by 8 bases, with 17 bases between the two germline ends. Germline-derived CDR1 and CDR2 are SGHAT and FQNNGV. The CDR3 contains 15 residues. The DNA of the CDR3 is TGTGCCAGCAGCTTAGTCCCCCCCTCCGGGTCAGGCTACACCTTC. Amino acids: CASSLVPPSGSGYTF.

V is TRBV30 and J is TRBJ1-1; the match to TRBD1 covers 9 bases. V shed 1 base, J shed 10 bases, and the junction held 4 bases outside the gene matches. This CDR3 region has 12 residues. Germline-derived CDR1 and CDR2 are GTSNPN and SVGIG (reference sequence). The CDR3 loop is CAWSAGTGRAFF. The DNA of the CDR3 is TGTGCCTGGAGTGCAGGGACAGGGAGAGCTTTCTTT.

The chain uses TRBV2 and TRBJ1-5; 8 bases agree with TRBD1. J was trimmed by 3 bases and V by 6 bases; bases with no gene match: 4. Germline lookup yields CDR1 SNHLY and CDR2 FYNNEI. The CDR3 spans 14 residues. For the CDR3, the DNA is TGTGCCAGCAGGAGGACAGGGAACAATCAGCCCCAGCATTTT. Translated: CASRRTGNNQPQHF.

V is TRBV29-1 and J is TRBJ2-7; no clear D gene. This CDR3 is built from 11 residues. Trimming pared 6 bases from V and 4 bases from J, leaving 10 bases between. Germline CDR1 reads SQVTM; CDR2 reads ANQGSEA. CDR3 region: CSVATEYEQYF. The CDR3 nucleotides are TGCAGCGTAGCAACGGAGTACGAGCAGTACTTC.

The chain carries TRBV27 and TRBJ2-7, with D perhaps TRBD1 (6 bases). The V end was cut by 0 bases, the J end by 6 bases, with 9 bases between. Germline CDR1 MNHEY, CDR2 SMNVEV (reference sequence). CDR3 size: 13 residues. The CDR3 coding sequence is TGTGCCAGCAGTTTATCCCAGGGGATCGAGCAGTACTTC. Protein sequence: CASSLSQGIEQYF.

The rearrangement links TRBV19 to TRBJ1-1, with D possibly matching TRBD1 (6 bases). This CDR3 is built from 15 residues. V was cut by 5 bases and J by 0 bases, with 13 bases left in between. Germline assignment: CDR1 LNHDA and CDR2 SQIVND (reference sequence). The CDR3: CASSEGHLLNTEAFF. Written as DNA, the CDR3 is TGTGCCAGTAGTGAGGGACACCTCTTGAACACTGAAGCTTTCTTT.

CDR3: CASSMEGGTGSEAFF. CDR3 DNA: TGTGCCAGTAGTATGGAGGGGGGGACAGGGTCTGAAGCTTTCTTT. The V and J genes are TRBV19 and TRBJ1-1; TRBD1 matches 9 bases. The germline V gene encodes CDR1 LNHDA and CDR2 SQIVND (reference sequence). This CDR3 region has 15 residues. Trimming removed 3 bases from V and 6 bases from J; junction bases left unmatched: 8.

The chain recombines TRBV5-5 with TRBJ2-7; no clear D gene. V was trimmed by 1 base and J by 3 bases, leaving 11 bases between them. Germline V lookup: CDR1 SGHKS, CDR2 YYEKEE (reference sequence). The CDR3 extends over 14 amino acids. The CDR3 coding sequence is TGTGCCAGCAGCTTGCAGACACAGTTCTACGAGCAGTACTTC. Translated: CASSLQTQFYEQYF. The full variable domain, rest sourced from reference TRBV5-5 and TRBJ2-7, is DAGVTQSPTHLIKTRGQQVTLRCSPISGHKSVSWYQQVLGQGPQFIFQYYEKEERGRGNFPDRFSARQFPNYSSELNVNALLLGDSALYLCASSLQTQFYEQYFGPGTRLTVT.

This clone is a singleton in its sample. The rearrangement links TRBV5-1 to TRBJ2-3; 7 bases map to TRBD1. Trimming took 4 bases from V and 6 from J; bases not matched to a gene: 14. CDR1 is SGHRS and CDR2 is YFSETQ in the germline V gene. The CDR3 is 16 residues long. The CDR3 here is CASSLGDSQQRDTQYF. In nucleotides, the CDR3 is TGCGCCAGCAGCCTGGGGGACAGTCAACAGAGGGATACGCAGTATTTT.

The chain's CDR3 is CASSTQQNNNSPLHF. DNA for the CDR3: TGTGCCAGCAGTACCCAACAAAATAATAATTCACCCCTCCACTTT. J is TRBJ1-6 and V is TRBV6-1; unclear D gene. CDR1 is MNHNS and CDR2 is SASEGT in the germline V gene. Deletions cut 5 bases from V and 5 bases from J, with 13 bases between. This CDR3 spans 15 amino acids.